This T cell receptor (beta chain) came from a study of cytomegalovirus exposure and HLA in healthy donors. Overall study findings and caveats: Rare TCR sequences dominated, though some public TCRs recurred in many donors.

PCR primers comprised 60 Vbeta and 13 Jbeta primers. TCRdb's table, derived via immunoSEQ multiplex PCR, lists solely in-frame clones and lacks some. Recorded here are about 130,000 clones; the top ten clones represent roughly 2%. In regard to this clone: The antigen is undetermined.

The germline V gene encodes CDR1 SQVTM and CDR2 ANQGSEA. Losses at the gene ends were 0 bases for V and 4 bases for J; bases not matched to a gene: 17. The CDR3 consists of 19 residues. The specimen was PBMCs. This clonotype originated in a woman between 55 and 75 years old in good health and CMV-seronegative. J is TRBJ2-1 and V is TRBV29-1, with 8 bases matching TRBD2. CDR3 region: CSVEDAPSGGRGTYNEQFF. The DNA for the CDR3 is TGCAGCGTTGAAGATGCCCCCTCGGGGGGGAGGGGAACTTACAATGAGCAGTTCTTC.